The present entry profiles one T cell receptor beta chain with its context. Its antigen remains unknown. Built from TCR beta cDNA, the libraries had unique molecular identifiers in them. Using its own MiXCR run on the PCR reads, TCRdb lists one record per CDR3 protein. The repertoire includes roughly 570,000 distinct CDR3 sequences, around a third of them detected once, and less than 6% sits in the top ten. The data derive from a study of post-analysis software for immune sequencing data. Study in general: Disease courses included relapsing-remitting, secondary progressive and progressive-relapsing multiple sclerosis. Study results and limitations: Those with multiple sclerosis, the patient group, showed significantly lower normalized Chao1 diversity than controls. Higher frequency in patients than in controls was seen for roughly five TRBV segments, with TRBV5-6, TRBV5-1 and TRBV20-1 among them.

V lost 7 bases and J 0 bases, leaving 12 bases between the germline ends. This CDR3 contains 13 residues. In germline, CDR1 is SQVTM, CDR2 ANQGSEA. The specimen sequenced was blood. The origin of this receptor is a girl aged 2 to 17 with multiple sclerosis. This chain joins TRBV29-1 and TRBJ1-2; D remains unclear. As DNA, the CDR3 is TGCAGCGCTGGCATCGGGACTAACTATGGCTACACCTTC. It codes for CSAGIGTNYGYTF.